The sequence of this T cell receptor (beta chain) was determined in a study of radiation and T cells in renal cell carcinoma (TCRdb year 2020). About the investigation overall: Samples were obtained from a clinical trial, in which 15 Gy stereotactic body radiation therapy was delivered to primary renal cell carcinomas and nephrectomy was performed 4 weeks later. In the approximately 53 samples combined, 4 million to 5 million unique CDR3 nucleotide sequences were found, encoding about 3 million unique CDR3 amino acid sequences. In total, roughly 53 samples underwent TCR beta sequencing: roughly 26 tumors plus 27 peripheral blood samples.

The sample's time point, from its label and the paper: baseline pretreatment blood. The intended sense of this specimen's treatment or condition label: 15 Gy SBRT to primary tumor, nephrectomy 4 weeks later. Serial peripheral blood from radiation-treated patients was sampled at baseline, 2 weeks and 4 weeks after SBRT to track tumor-enriched clonotypes. Every patient's renal cell carcinoma showed clear cell pathology. Genomic DNA for TCR sequencing was prepared using the QIAamp DNA Blood Mini Kit (Qiagen). The analyses included only samples that passed all quality control checks. From a lookup of the germline V gene (reference sequence), CDR1 and CDR2 are WNHNN and SYGVQD. The CDR3 contains 15 residues, cysteine and phenylalanine counted. Only CDR3 DNA remains: 45 bases, in frame from the first base. Points on this clone: Its specific antigen is unknown. A read error may account for a junction end that differs from germline.

TCR beta libraries were generated from genomic DNA with the immunoSEQ kit, following the manufacturer's recommendations. For library preparation, a first multiplex PCR was performed with proprietary primers, followed by a second PCR in which unique barcodes were added, and bead cleanups were performed after each round. A kit-provided positive control reaction and a negative control reaction were included in every sample batch. The final libraries were assessed on an Agilent 4200 TapeStation D1000 ScreenTape, pooled by volume, and quantified by qPCR. Sequencing was performed on an Illumina NextSeq500 with a MidOutput 150-cycle cartridge, and 156 Read1 and 15 Index1 cycles were run with kit custom primers. The pooled library was loaded at around 1 pM with approximately 20% PhiX control spiked in. Under the source paper's analysis protocol: Vendor-processed data were analyzed in R, with a clonotype defined as all T cells sharing the same CDR3 nucleotide sequence. For clone abundance analyses, frequencies were normalized to the 10,000 most abundant clones in each sample. Public T cell clones, which averaged fewer than five per sample, were removed prior to analysis. Tumor-enriched clonotypes and baseline blood-enriched clonotypes were defined as those with an abundance difference of at least 32-fold between compartments. A beta-binomial differential abundance model was applied to find clonotypes that expanded or contracted between blood time points. Similarity between tumor and blood repertoires was quantified using the Baroni-Urbani and Buser coefficient, and groups were compared with two-tailed Wilcoxon tests in R. TCRdb provides this immuneACCESS table in a form limited to in-frame rearrangements. Some clones are lacking; in checked studies, under half of them reflect an unresolved V gene, and why the rest are absent is not known. V and J calls and clone size come straight from that table; D and trimming were deduced from the DNA. In all, the sample holds about 140,000 clones, and around 78% of those were seen once. 20% to 25% of the sample rests with the top ten.

The paper as a whole reports these results and caveats: Blood repertoire dynamics were not followed beyond 4 weeks after treatment. The single-armed trial design could not address effects of radiation dose or scheduling on the TCR repertoire. Because pretreatment tumor biopsies were not available, the study could not determine whether clonotypes were already present within the tumor at baseline. In blood, the top tumor clonotypes increased between baseline and 2 weeks post-radiation and then shrank by 4 weeks, which suggests that tumor-resident clones expanded only transiently.

The sequenced sample was blood, obtained from a patient whose treatment included radiotherapy and nephrectomy. The receptor was derived from a woman aged 45-65 years with renal cell carcinoma. The rearrangement combines TRBV10-1 with TRBJ2-3; 10 junctional bases match TRBD2. The CDR3 protein: CASSESSGGADTQYF. The DNA sequence is TGCGCCAGCAGCGAGTCTAGCGGGGGAGCAGATACGCAGTATTTT.